This T cell receptor beta chain is drawn from a study of shared clonotypes between healthy human individuals. Study-wide context: Sampling drew on donors who were two women and three men aged 18 to 49.

The V and J ends lost 6 bases and 2 bases, in that order; junction bases with no gene match: 7. Germline CDR1 and CDR2: LNHDA and SQIVND (reference sequence). The CDR3 extends over 15 amino acids. Recent acute infections and vaccinations were absent in the healthy HIV-negative adult donors. Regarding the study as a whole: Non-shared clonotypes were found to have lower generation probabilities than the clonotypes that were shared by all four of the sorted-subset donors.

Sequencing used immunoSEQ multiplex PCR; TCRdb keeps in-frame clones, though not all of them. The sample contains 2 million to 2.5 million clones, over 85% of which appear only once. Remarks on this clone: The antigen remains undetermined.

The TCR comes from a man younger than 35 in good health. Some clones in this sample may be carry-over from other donors' samples. V gene TRBV19 combines with J gene TRBJ2-7, with 10 bases matching TRBD1. Sample: naive CD4+ T cells from PBMCs. Subset in this sample: CD45RA+ positively selected. CDR3 bases: TGTGCCAGTAGCTCCCCCGGGACAGGGGCCTACGAGCAGTACTTC. As protein: CASSSPGTGAYEQYF.